This T cell receptor (beta chain) was obtained from a study of somatic mutations in cytotoxic T cells in rheumatoid arthritis. Study-wide results and caveats: Among rheumatoid arthritis patients and age-matched healthy controls, CD8+ T-cell clonality was not significantly different.

CDR1 and CDR2 (germline): MDHEN, SYDVKM. The CDR3 totals 13 residues. V shed 7 bases, J shed 3 bases, and the junction held 5 bases outside the gene matches. As concerns this clone: Its antigen is currently unknown.

Clones were sequenced by immunoSEQ multiplex PCR, and TCRdb holds only the in-frame ones, with some missing. The repertoire includes approximately 30,000 clones, around 80% of them detected once, and roughly 5% sits in the top ten. Positive magnetic bead selection, which isolated the CD4+ and CD8+ cells, was followed by a flow cytometry check of purity. This receptor was obtained from a man in his forties or fifties in good health. Sequences were obtained from CD8+ T cells sorted from blood. The chain combines TRBV28 with TRBJ1-2; 7 nucleotides match TRBD1. The CDR3 spells CASNTGEDYGYTF. In DNA form, the CDR3 reads TGTGCCAGCAATACAGGGGAGGACTATGGCTACACCTTC.